The rows below give T cell receptor beta chains drawn from one sample of a study of cytomegalovirus exposure and HLA in healthy donors. Generated by immunoSEQ multiplex PCR, the TCRdb table keeps only in-frame clones and is missing some. The sample shows about 170,000 clones, roughly 81% of them seen only once. What was sequenced was PBMCs. These receptor sequences come from a girl between 10 and 17 years old in good health and CMV-seropositive. Both conserved end residues are part of each CDR3. A D gene is named only where the DNA matches it firmly. Rows give clone size only sometimes, using once, few, many, or a class for an expanded clone.

j_gene: TRBJ1-1
v_gene: TRBV5-8
d_gene: .
abundance: .
CDR3nt: TGTGCCAGCAGCTCGGACATCTTAGGGAACACTGAAGCTTTCTTT
CDR3aa: CASSSDILGNTEAFF

j_gene: TRBJ2-7
v_gene: TRBV25-1
d_gene: TRBD1
abundance: .
CDR3nt: TGTGCCAGCAGTGAATCGGGGACAGGGCCCCACGAGCAGTACTTC
CDR3aa: CASSESGTGPHEQYF

j_gene: TRBJ1-2
v_gene: TRBV19
d_gene: .
abundance: .
CDR3nt: TGTGCCAGTAGTTACAGGGTTAACTATGGCTACACCTTC
CDR3aa: CASSYRVNYGYTF

j_gene: TRBJ1-2
v_gene: TRBV28
d_gene: .
abundance: .
CDR3nt: TGTGCCAGCGGCCTTGGGGCGGTAGGGCGTAAAGGTGGCTACACCTTC
CDR3aa: CASGLGAVGRKGGYTF

j_gene: TRBJ2-2
v_gene: TRBV11-3
d_gene: .
abundance: .
CDR3nt: TGTGCCAGCAGCTCCCCCGGAGGGGTCCTCACCGGGGAGCTGTTTTTT
CDR3aa: CASSSPGGVLTGELFF

j_gene: TRBJ2-7
v_gene: TRBV27
d_gene: .
abundance: .
CDR3nt: TGTGCCAGCAGTTTATCTGGGTCTAGCGCCTCCTACGAGCAGTACTTC
CDR3aa: CASSLSGSSASYEQYF

j_gene: TRBJ2-1
v_gene: TRBV6-4
d_gene: TRBD2
abundance: .
CDR3nt: TGTGCCAGCAGTCTGACTAGCGGGGGTCCTAATGAGCAGTTCTTC
CDR3aa: CASSLTSGGPNEQFF

j_gene: TRBJ1-2
v_gene: TRBV2
d_gene: TRBD1
abundance: .
CDR3nt: TGTGCCAGCATTGCAGGGGGCCGGTATGGCTACACCTTC
CDR3aa: CASIAGGRYGYTF

j_gene: TRBJ1-2
v_gene: TRBV19
d_gene: TRBD1
abundance: few
CDR3nt: TGTGCCAGTAGTATCGGACAGGCCTTGGGTGGCTACACCTTC
CDR3aa: CASSIGQALGGYTF

j_gene: TRBJ1-1
v_gene: TRBV5-1
d_gene: TRBD1
abundance: .
CDR3nt: TGCGCCAGCAGCTTACCGGGACAGGGGACTGAAGCTTTCTTT
CDR3aa: CASSLPGQGTEAFF

j_gene: TRBJ2-3
v_gene: TRBV29-1
d_gene: .
abundance: .
CDR3nt: TGCAGCGTTGAAGCGGGTGTGCCAGATACGCAGTATTTT
CDR3aa: CSVEAGVPDTQYF

j_gene: TRBJ1-6
v_gene: TRBV7-9
d_gene: .
abundance: .
CDR3nt: TGTGCCAGCAGCGAGACAGGTTATAATTCACCCCTCCACTTT
CDR3aa: CASSETGYNSPLHF

j_gene: TRBJ1-2
v_gene: TRBV6-5
d_gene: .
abundance: .
CDR3nt: TGTGCCAGCAGCAATCCTCAGGGGCGGGATGGCTACACCTTC
CDR3aa: CASSNPQGRDGYTF

j_gene: TRBJ1-2
v_gene: TRBV7-9
d_gene: .
abundance: .
CDR3nt: TGTGCCAGCAGCTCCGGGGGAGGAGGCTATGGCTACACCTTC
CDR3aa: CASSSGGGGYGYTF

j_gene: TRBJ1-1
v_gene: TRBV5-1
d_gene: TRBD1
abundance: .
CDR3nt: TGCGCCAGCAGCTGGGGGTTGGGACAGGGGGCCCCTGAAGCTTTCTTT
CDR3aa: CASSWGLGQGAPEAFF

j_gene: TRBJ2-7
v_gene: TRBV5-1
d_gene: .
abundance: .
CDR3nt: TGCGCCAGCAGCTTGCTCGGCAGGGACTCCTACGAGCAGTACTTC
CDR3aa: CASSLLGRDSYEQYF

j_gene: TRBJ2-2
v_gene: TRBV5-5
d_gene: .
abundance: .
CDR3nt: TGTGCCAGCAGCTTGGATTTTAGCATTTCCACCGGGGAGCTGTTTTTT
CDR3aa: CASSLDFSISTGELFF

j_gene: TRBJ2-2
v_gene: TRBV7-2
d_gene: .
abundance: .
CDR3nt: TGTGCCAGCAGCTTTTGGGTAGGGGCTACCGGGGAGCTGTTTTTT
CDR3aa: CASSFWVGATGELFF

j_gene: TRBJ2-2
v_gene: TRBV5-1
d_gene: TRBD2
abundance: .
CDR3nt: TGCGCCAGCAGCTTAACGGGGAGGGCGAACACCGGGGAGCTGTTTTTT
CDR3aa: CASSLTGRANTGELFF

j_gene: TRBJ1-2
v_gene: TRBV7-2
d_gene: .
abundance: .
CDR3nt: TGTGCCAGCGGGTTTGGGCTCTATGGCTACACCTTC
CDR3aa: CASGFGLYGYTF

j_gene: TRBJ1-2
v_gene: TRBV11-2
d_gene: TRBD1
abundance: .
CDR3nt: TGTGCCAGCAGCATCGGACAGGGGGCATACTATGGCTACACCTTC
CDR3aa: CASSIGQGAYYGYTF

j_gene: TRBJ2-7
v_gene: TRBV7-9
d_gene: TRBD1
abundance: .
CDR3nt: TGTGCCAGCAGCTCCCCGGACAGGGCCGCCTACGAGCAGTACTTC
CDR3aa: CASSSPDRAAYEQYF

j_gene: TRBJ1-6
v_gene: TRBV5-6
d_gene: TRBD1
abundance: .
CDR3nt: TGTGCCAGCAGCTTACAGGGGTGGGAGTTTGATTCACCCCTCCACTTT
CDR3aa: CASSLQGWEFDSPLHF

j_gene: TRBJ1-5
v_gene: TRBV10-1
d_gene: .
abundance: .
CDR3nt: TGCGCCAGCAGTGAGTCCCGAGATCAGCCCCAGCATTTT
CDR3aa: CASSESRDQPQHF